The 32 T cell receptor beta chains below come from one sample, sequenced in a study of early T cells in non-severe SARS-CoV-2 infection. TCRdb reprocessed the 5' RACE reads with MiXCR, giving one entry per CDR3 protein. Among roughly 27,000 distinct CDR3 sequences listed, about 5% were seen once. What was sequenced was whole blood. These receptors all stem from an adult who was a healthcare worker with PCR-confirmed SARS-CoV-2 infection or an uninfected control (not recorded which).

This clonotype was seen repeatedly, ten times or more. The chain employs TRBV13 and TRBJ1-1, with a possible D match to TRBD1 (5 bases). There are 17 residues in the CDR3. V was pared by 3 bases and J by 0 bases, with 17 bases between. Germline V gene lookup returns CDR1 PRHDT and CDR2 FYEKMQ (reference sequence). The CDR3 loop reads CASSFRDGRGLNTEAFF. The CDR3, as DNA: TGTGCCAGCAGCTTCCGGGACGGGCGAGGCTTGAACACTGAAGCTTTCTTT.

This clonotype was detected ten times or more. The chain's CDR3 is CASSYSNVQPQHF. As DNA, the CDR3 is TGTGCCAGCAGTTACTCGAATGTCCAGCCCCAGCATTTT. This chain connects TRBV6-5 to TRBJ1-5; D is uncertain. Looked up from germline, CDR1 is MNHEY and CDR2 is SVGAGI. V dropped 0 bases and J dropped 7 bases, with 7 bases sitting between them. The CDR3 loop spans 13 amino acids.

A few counts support this clonotype. V is TRBV20-1 and J is TRBJ2-3; weak D call: TRBD2 (6 bases). The CDR3 runs 16 residues. V gave up 1 base and J gave up 2 bases, with 16 bases separating them. CDR1 DFQATT and CDR2 SNEGSKA come from the germline V gene (reference sequence). This chain's CDR3 is CSARVASAGPTDTQYF. In nucleotides, the CDR3 is TGCAGTGCTAGAGTTGCTTCTGCGGGACCCACAGATACGCAGTATTTT.

This clonotype was recorded many times. The gene calls are TRBV2 and TRBJ1-5, with D perhaps matching TRBD1 (5 bases). The CDR3 runs to 14 residues. Trimming stripped 2 bases from V and 4 bases from J, with 9 bases between. The germline CDR1 and CDR2 sequences are SNHLY and FYNNEI. The CDR3 DNA reads as TGTGCCAGCAGTGAACAACAGGTTAATCAGCCCCAGCATTTT. This gives the protein CASSEQQVNQPQHF.

In its sample, this clonotype was seen many times. In nucleotides, the CDR3 is TGTGCCAGCAGCCCTGGACAGGCGGGAGGTTCTCCCCAGCATTTT. This translates into CASSPGQAGGSPQHF. The V call is TRBV7-2, the J call TRBJ1-5; TRBD1 aligns across 7 bases. After removal of 5 bases from V and 10 bases from J, the junction contained 14 bases not matched to a gene. The CDR3 runs 15 residues. CDR1 is SGHTA and CDR2 is FQGNSA in the germline V gene.

This chain uses TRBV7-2 with TRBJ1-6; D ambiguous. The V and J ends lost 5 bases and 1 base respectively, with 6 bases between them. This CDR3 has 14 residues. Germline values: CDR1 SGHTA, CDR2 FQGNSA. In DNA, the CDR3 is TGTGCCAGCAGCGCCGGGTCCTATAATTCACCCCTCCACTTT. It translates to CASSAGSYNSPLHF.

The genes are TRBV7-2 and TRBJ2-1, with D hard to call. CDR3 length: 12 amino acids. Germline V CDR1 and CDR2: SGHTA, FQGNSA. The ends were cut back, 0 bases at V and 8 bases at J, with 5 bases in the middle. The CDR3 sequence: CASSLARYEQFF. The CDR3 nucleotides read TGTGCCAGCAGCTTAGCCCGGTATGAGCAGTTCTTC.

This chain connects TRBV6-5 to TRBJ1-6; TRBD1 agrees at 7 bases. The ends lost 6 bases at V and 1 base at J; junction bases unmatched: 12. From germline, CDR1 is MNHEY and CDR2 SVGAGI. CDR3 length: 18 amino acids. This CDR3 is CASSKDRKGGSYNSPLHF. The CDR3 region has the DNA TGTGCCAGCAGCAAGGACAGGAAAGGAGGGTCCTATAATTCACCCCTCCACTTT.

This clonotype has at least ten counts. V usage is TRBV6-1 and J usage is TRBJ2-7, with a tentative D call TRBD1 (5 bases). Trimming took 0 bases from V and 0 from J, leaving 9 bases between them. CDR3 length: 15 amino acids. Per the germline V gene, CDR1 is MNHNS and CDR2 is SASEGT. The CDR3 nucleotides read TGTGCCAGCAGTGAAGCGTCAGGGTTCTCCTACGAGCAGTACTTC. Translation gives CASSEASGFSYEQYF.

In its sample, this clonotype was seen many times. V and J are TRBV6-2 or TRBV6-3 and TRBJ1-5, with 9 bases fitting TRBD1. The CDR3 is 15 amino acids. V was pared by 6 bases and J by 7 bases, with 10 bases of the junction left unmatched. Germline V gene sequence: CDR1 MNHEY, CDR2 SVGEGT. CDR3 sequence reads: CASRDGGQGGQPQHF. The CDR3 DNA reads TGTGCCAGCAGGGATGGGGGACAGGGCGGACAGCCCCAGCATTTT.

This clonotype was seen repeatedly, ten times or more. This sequence joins TRBV7-2 and TRBJ2-7, with TRBD2 matching 13 bases. With 3 bases clipped from V and 6 bases from J, the junction kept 8 bases outside the gene matches. CDR1 SGHTA and CDR2 FQGNSA come from the germline V gene. This CDR3 spans 16 amino acids. CDR3 loop: CASSFLGLAGAGEQYF. Written as DNA, the CDR3 is TGTGCCAGCAGCTTCCTTGGACTAGCGGGAGCCGGCGAGCAGTACTTC. Complete variable domain (other parts from reference TRBV7-2 and TRBJ2-7): GAGVSQSPSNKVTEKGKDVELRCDPISGHTALYWYRQSLGQGLEFLIYFQGNSAPDKSGLPSDRFSAERTGGSVSTLTIQRTQQEDSAVYLCASSFLGLAGAGEQYFGPGTRLTVT.

There are many counts of this clonotype. The chain couples TRBV20-1 to TRBJ2-2; D is uncertain. Germline CDR1 and CDR2: DFQATT and SNEGSKA (reference sequence). The CDR3 length is 11 residues. The CDR3 coding sequence is TGCGCGTTCCGGGTCACCGGGGAGCTGTTTTTT. Amino acids: CAFRVTGELFF.

The sample holds many counts of this clonotype. This chain uses TRBV7-2 with TRBJ2-7; 10 bases map to TRBD1. The CDR3 is made up of 16 amino acids. V lost 5 bases to trimming and J lost 2 bases; unmatched junction nucleotides: 9. CDR1 and CDR2 (germline): SGHTA, FQGNSA. For the CDR3, the DNA is TGTGCCAGCAGCCTAGGGAGGGGACAGGGGACCTACGAGCAGTACTTC. It encodes CASSLGRGQGTYEQYF.

This clonotype has a count of ten or more. V is TRBV6-2 or TRBV6-3 and J is TRBJ1-2; 7 bases are a match to TRBD1. There are 12 residues in the CDR3. Germline V gives CDR1 MNHEY, CDR2 SVGEGT. Germline trimming cut 10 bases from V and 7 bases from J; bases unmatched to any gene: 9. The DNA of the CDR3 is TGTGCCACATCCCCGGGACAGACTGGCTACACCTTC. It yields the protein CATSPGQTGYTF.

Ten or more counts support this clonotype. The V call is TRBV6-5, the J call TRBJ1-6; no clear D gene. The CDR3 is 16 residues long. Trimming took off 0 bases at V and 7 bases at J, with 13 bases between the two ends. Per the germline V gene, CDR1 is MNHEY and CDR2 is SVGAGI. The CDR3 region has the DNA TGTGCCAGCAGTTACTCGCCGGGGTCCGCGAATTCACCCCTCCACTTT. Its translation: CASSYSPGSANSPLHF.

This clonotype was detected many times. The chain joins TRBV24-1 to TRBJ2-1, with D maybe TRBD2 (6 bases). This CDR3 contains 15 residues. Trimming took off 3 bases at V and 0 bases at J, with 8 bases between the two ends. Per the germline V gene, CDR1 is KGHDR and CDR2 is SFDVKD. The CDR3 DNA is TGTGCCACCAGTGATGGGGGGAGCTCCTACAATGAGCAGTTCTTC. Translated, it gives CATSDGGSSYNEQFF.

In its sample, this clonotype was seen many times. The chain carries TRBV27 and TRBJ2-2, with D possibly called TRBD1 or TRBD2 (5 bases each). The CDR3 runs 18 residues. V was pared by 5 bases and J by 6 bases, with 25 bases between. CDR1 is MNHEY and CDR2 is SMNVEV in the germline V gene (reference sequence). CDR3 loop: CASSQLPVWETAAGELFF. CDR3 bases: TGTGCCAGCAGTCAACTCCCGGTTTGGGAGACAGCGGCCGGGGAGCTGTTTTTT.

This clonotype has ten or more counts. V usage is TRBV5-1 and J usage is TRBJ2-2; 8 bases are shared with TRBD2. The trim removed 6 bases at V and 0 bases at J, leaving 4 bases unmatched. Germline V gene sequence: CDR1 SGHRS, CDR2 YFSETQ. CDR3 size: 15 residues. CDR3 DNA: TGCGCCAGCACATCAGCGGGGGCGAACACCGGGGAGCTGTTTTTT. Residues: CASTSAGANTGELFF.

This clonotype was seen ten or more times. The genes are TRBV12-3 or TRBV12-4 and TRBJ1-2; 10 bases agree with TRBD1. V trimming: 5 bases; J trimming: 7 bases; junction bases outside the gene matches: 7. This CDR3 spans 14 amino acids. The DNA of the CDR3 is TGTGCCAGCAGTCCCGACAGGGGGCTTTCTGGCTACACCTTC. It is translated as CASSPDRGLSGYTF.

This clonotype was counted many times. V gene TRBV29-1 combines with J gene TRBJ2-5; D might be TRBD1 (5 bases). Trimming cost V 7 bases and J 7 bases, with 19 bases left between them. The CDR3 is 13 amino acids. Germline V gene sequence: CDR1 SQVTM, CDR2 ANQGSEA. The CDR3 is CSAGHSASGTQYF. The CDR3 coding sequence is TGCAGCGCCGGACATTCTGCATCGGGGACCCAGTACTTC.

This clonotype was found many times. The rearrangement uses TRBV5-1 and TRBJ1-1, with 7 positions matching TRBD1. The CDR3 spans 17 residues. Germline-derived CDR1 and CDR2 are SGHRS and YFSETQ. V was clipped by 0 bases and J by 1 base; unmatched bases: 9. The chain's CDR3 is CASSLGRLQGRNTEAFF. CDR3 nucleotides: TGCGCCAGCAGCTTGGGAAGGCTACAGGGGCGGAACACTGAAGCTTTCTTT.

For this clonotype: A much larger clone lies a single base off, so this may be a read error. The conserved final phenylalanine or tryptophan is absent from the CDR3, which likely points to a read error. The V gene is TRBV6-2 or TRBV6-3, the J gene TRBJ1-1; a weak D match, TRBD1 (5 bases). Germline V gene lookup returns CDR1 MNHEY and CDR2 SVGEGT. The CDR3 contains 13 residues. V lost 4 bases, J lost 5 bases, and 11 bases lay in between. CDR3 sequence: CASSSLGGTEAFY. Written as DNA, the CDR3 is TGTGCCAGCAGTTCCCTGGGGGGAACTGAAGCTTTCTAT.

This clonotype was detected ten times or more. This chain links TRBV2 with TRBJ1-2; D is possibly TRBD1 (5 bases). V dropped 5 bases and J dropped 2 bases, with 9 bases sitting between them. CDR1 and CDR2 (germline): SNHLY, FYNNEI. CDR3 length: 13 amino acids. Here the CDR3 reads CASSPRGNYGYTF. DNA for the CDR3: TGTGCCAGCAGTCCACGGGGGAACTATGGCTACACCTTC.

This clonotype has a count of ten or more. This chain joins TRBV6-5 and TRBJ1-1; unclear D gene. Per germline, CDR1 MNHEY and CDR2 SVGAGI. V lost 5 bases, J lost 0 bases, and 7 bases lay in between. The CDR3 is 13 amino acids. CDR3 loop: CASSPEMNTEAFF. Here the CDR3 DNA reads TGTGCCAGCAGTCCTGAAATGAACACTGAAGCTTTCTTT.

There are many counts of this clonotype. V gene TRBV29-1 combines with J gene TRBJ2-7, with D perhaps TRBD1 (5 bases). Looked up from germline, CDR1 is SQVTM and CDR2 is ANQGSEA. With 0 bases removed from V and 2 bases from J, the gap between germline ends came to 14 bases. The CDR3 runs to 15 residues. The CDR3 sequence: CSVEDPQGTTYEQYF. CDR3 DNA: TGCAGCGTTGAAGATCCCCAGGGTACGACCTACGAGCAGTACTTC.

This clonotype was detected ten times or more. J is TRBJ1-2 and V is TRBV9; no firm D call. Trimming took 1 base from V and 0 from J, leaving 7 bases between them. There are 14 residues in the CDR3. Germline V gene sequence: CDR1 SGDLS, CDR2 YYNGEE. This CDR3 is CASSVNRANYGYTF. The DNA for the CDR3 is TGTGCCAGCAGCGTAAACAGAGCTAACTATGGCTACACCTTC.

This clonotype was seen ten or more times. The J gene is TRBJ2-5, the V gene TRBV10-1, with TRBD2 matching over 11 bases. Germline V gene data show CDR1 as WNHNN and CDR2 as SYGVQD (reference sequence). Trimming cost V 6 bases and J 5 bases; bases outside gene matches: 11. CDR3 length: 16 residues. DNA of the CDR3: TGCGCCAGCAGAGTGTCTAGCGGGAGGTTTTGCGAGACCCAGTACTTC. Residues: CASRVSSGRFCETQYF.

There are a few counts of this clonotype. This rearrangement joins TRBV5-5 to TRBJ1-2, with TRBD1 as a possible D gene (6 bases). The CDR3 extends over 16 amino acids. CDR1 and CDR2 (germline): SGHKS, YYEKEE (reference sequence). Trimming stripped 4 bases from V and 3 bases from J, with 19 bases between. CDR3 region: CASSQPGTNYYYGYTF. CDR3 in DNA: TGTGCCAGCAGCCAACCCGGGACAAATTATTACTATGGCTACACCTTC.

Remarks on this clonotype: At one end the junction does not follow the germline gene, possibly because of a read error. This chain connects TRBV11-2 to TRBJ2-1; D is unresolved. CDR1 is SGHAT, CDR2 FQNNGV, per germline. This CDR3 region has 12 residues. The CDR3 here is CTSSFSYNEQFF. The CDR3 DNA follows: TGTACCAGCAGCTTCAGTTACAATGAGCAGTTCTTC.

The gene calls are TRBV10-3 and TRBJ2-7; weak D call: TRBD2 (6 bases). CDR3 length: 13 residues. V lost 6 bases, J lost 3 bases, and 12 bases lay in between. Germline V gene sequence: CDR1 ENHRY, CDR2 SYGVKD. This chain's CDR3 is CAISRDSFYEQYF. CDR3 sequence (DNA): TGTGCCATCAGCCGGGACTCGTTCTACGAGCAGTACTTC.

This clonotype was picked up a small number of times. The V gene is TRBV5-1, the J gene TRBJ2-1, with D hard to call. V lost 1 base and J 10 bases, leaving 6 bases between the germline ends. Germline V gene sequence: CDR1 SGHRS, CDR2 YFSETQ. CDR3 size: 11 residues. The CDR3 is CASSLKSEQFF. The CDR3, as DNA: TGCGCCAGCAGCTTGAAAAGCGAGCAGTTCTTC.

This clonotype was seen a few times. The J gene is TRBJ1-1, the V gene TRBV20-1, with a possible D match to TRBD1 (6 bases). The germline CDR1 and CDR2 sequences are DFQATT and SNEGSKA (reference sequence). The CDR3 has 14 residues. Trimming pared 1 base from V and 5 bases from J, leaving 14 bases between. The CDR3, as DNA: TGCAGTGCTAGAGGAGGAGGGGGTAATACTGAAGCTTTCTTT. Translation gives CSARGGGGNTEAFF.